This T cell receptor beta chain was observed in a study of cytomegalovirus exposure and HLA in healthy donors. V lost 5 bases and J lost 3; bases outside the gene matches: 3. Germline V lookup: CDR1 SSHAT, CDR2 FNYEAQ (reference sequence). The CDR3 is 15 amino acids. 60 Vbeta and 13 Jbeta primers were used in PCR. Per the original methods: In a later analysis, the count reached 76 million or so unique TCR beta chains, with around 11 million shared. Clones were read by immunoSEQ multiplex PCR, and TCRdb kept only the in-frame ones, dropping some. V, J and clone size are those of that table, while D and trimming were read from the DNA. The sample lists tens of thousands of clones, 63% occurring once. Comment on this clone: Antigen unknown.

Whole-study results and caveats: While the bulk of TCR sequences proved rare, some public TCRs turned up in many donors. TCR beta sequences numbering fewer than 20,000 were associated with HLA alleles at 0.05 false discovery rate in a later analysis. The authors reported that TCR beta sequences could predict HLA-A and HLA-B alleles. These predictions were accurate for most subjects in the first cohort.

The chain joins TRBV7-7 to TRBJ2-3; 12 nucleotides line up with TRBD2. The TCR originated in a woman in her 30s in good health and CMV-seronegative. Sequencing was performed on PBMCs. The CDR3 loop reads CASSRGLAGTDTQYF. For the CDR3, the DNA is TGTGCCAGCAGCCGCGGACTAGCGGGAACAGATACGCAGTATTTT.